Many counts were recorded for the clone carrying this T cell receptor beta chain. Its antigen is still unknown. These data are taken from a study of identical twins. Notes on the study in general: Beta clonotypes that were abundant in cord blood contained fewer insertions, a pattern absent from memory repertoires.

TCRdb itself ran the 5' RACE reads through MiXCR, one entry per CDR3 protein. This table has around 960,000 distinct CDR3 sequences, 10% to 15% appearing once. The CDR3 loop spans 11 amino acids. V lost 2 bases and J lost 8, with 5 bases in between. Another study also made use of these data, one on yellow fever vaccine responses in identical twins. From that second work: Twins' vaccine T cell response reportedly gave the appearance of partial convergence and partial personalization.

The V and J genes are TRBV12-3 or TRBV12-4 and TRBJ2-3, with D hard to call. Source material: PBMCs. This TCR was sampled from a woman younger than 35 in good health. The CDR3 DNA reads TGTGCCAGCAGTTTACCCGGTACGCAGTATTTT. It codes for CASSLPGTQYF.